The 7 T cell receptor beta chains listed next were all sequenced from one sample in a study of Ad26.COV2.S vaccination and SARS-CoV-2 variants. Treatment reported: about 20 received Ad26.COV2.S at low or high dose, single or two shots; about 5 received placebo; per-sample allocation not given. Collection of the samples took place on day 63 after the first injection of vaccine or placebo. Method: immunoSEQ multiplex PCR; TCRdb's copy keeps in-frame clones and lacks some. Of about 680,000 clones detected, about 90% appear once; the ten largest clones hold approximately 1.5%. Sequenced material: peripheral blood, taken in a trial of Ad26.COV2.S vaccine versus placebo. The receptors here all came from a person between 18 and 60 years old who received the Ad26.COV2.S COVID-19 vaccine or a placebo.

V is TRBV2 and J is TRBJ2-3; no firm D call. Trimming pared 6 bases from V and 5 bases from J, leaving 12 bases between. The CDR3 is 13 amino acids. Per the germline V gene, CDR1 is SNHLY and CDR2 is FYNNEI. The CDR3 loop reads CASSVGALDTQYF. CDR3 DNA: TGTGCCAGCAGCGTAGGAGCGTTAGATACGCAGTATTTT.

The chain has TRBV4-2 and TRBJ1-6; 10 bases fit TRBD1. This CDR3 contains 14 residues. Trimming took 6 bases from V and 8 from J; bases not matched to a gene: 4. CDR1 and CDR2 from the germline V gene are LGHNA and YNFKEQ. CDR3 region: CASSPTGGDSPLHF. The CDR3 region has the DNA TGTGCCAGCAGTCCGACAGGGGGCGATTCACCCCTCCACTTT.

V and J are TRBV19 and TRBJ1-2; D unresolved. V shed 4 bases and J shed 6 bases, with 15 bases lying between them. Germline V gene sequence: CDR1 LNHDA, CDR2 SQIVND (reference sequence). There are 14 residues in the CDR3. The CDR3, as DNA: TGTGCCAGTAGTAACCCAGAGGCCGGTGATGGCTACACCTTC. This translates into CASSNPEAGDGYTF. Looking up the rest from reference TRBV19 and TRBJ1-2 gives the full variable domain: DGGITQSPKYLFRKEGQNVTLSCEQNLNHDAMYWYRQDPGQGLRLIYYSQIVNDFQKGDIAEGYSVSREKKESFPLTVTSAQKNPTAFYLCASSNPEAGDGYTFGSGTRLTVV.

This chain links TRBV9 with TRBJ2-5; 10 positions match TRBD2. Per germline, CDR1 SGDLS and CDR2 YYNGEE. CDR3 length equals 14 residues. V was clipped by 4 bases and J by 5 bases; unmatched bases: 5. The CDR3 DNA is TGTGCCAGCAGCTTTAGCGGGGGGTGGGAGACCCAGTACTTC. Protein product: CASSFSGGWETQYF.

The rearrangement joins TRBV10-3 to TRBJ2-7; 10 bases map to TRBD2. J gave up 3 bases and V 3 bases, and 2 bases lay outside the gene matches. The V gene's germline CDR1 is ENHRY and CDR2 SYGVKD. The length of the CDR3 is 14 residues. The CDR3 bases are TGTGCCATCAGTGAAGGACTAGCGGTCTACGAGCAGTACTTC. This gives the protein CAISEGLAVYEQYF.

This clone was counted between two and nine times. This chain uses TRBV4-3 with TRBJ2-7; perhaps TRBD2 as D (5 bases). The germline V gene has CDR1 LGHNA and CDR2 YSLEER. Deletions cut 4 bases from V and 6 bases from J, with 19 bases between. The CDR3 has 15 amino acids. CDR3 amino acids: CASSPHGLEAGEQYF. The CDR3 DNA reads as TGCGCCAGCAGCCCTCACGGGTTGGAGGCGGGCGAGCAGTACTTC.

This chain joins TRBV3-1 (or the pseudogene TRBV3-2) and TRBJ1-3; tentative D call: TRBD1 (6 bases). CDR1 and CDR2 (germline): LGHDT, YNNKEL (reference sequence). The CDR3 sequence is 14 residues long. The V gene lost 1 base and the J gene lost 2 bases, with 6 bases spanning the gap. CDR3 nucleotide sequence: TGTGCCAGCAGCCAAGGGACAGCTGGAAACACCATATATTTT. This translates into CASSQGTAGNTIYF.